Each of the 9 T cell receptor beta chains below was sequenced from the same sample in a study of identical twins. TCRdb re-analysed the 5' RACE reads in MiXCR, keeping a single row per CDR3 protein. Seen here are 1,800,000 or so distinct CDR3 sequences, around 29% observed once, and the top ten hold around 0.3%. The sample comprised cord blood. The receptor source for this set is a newborn girl in good health.

This clonotype turned up a few times. The CDR3 protein is CAISEPGHLGSPLHF. In DNA form, the CDR3 reads TGTGCCATCAGTGAGCCGGGGCATTTGGGCTCACCCCTCCACTTT. The V gene is TRBV10-3, the J gene TRBJ1-6; D might be TRBD1 (5 bases). Germline CDR1 ENHRY, CDR2 SYGVKD. Trimming pared 2 bases from V and 10 bases from J, leaving 15 bases between. There are 15 residues in the CDR3.

This clonotype was seen ten or more times. CDR3: CASSFQGDEQFF. CDR3 nucleotide sequence: TGTGCCAGCAGTTTCCAGGGTGACGAGCAGTTCTTC. The chain combines TRBV7-6 with TRBJ2-1; TRBD1 might be the D (5 bases). The CDR3 totals 12 residues. V was cut by 6 bases and J by 10 bases, with 13 bases left in between. In germline, CDR1 is SGHVS, CDR2 FNYEAQ.

This chain uses TRBV13 with TRBJ2-7, with 13 positions matching TRBD2. The junction had 16 bases not matched to a gene; V was cut back by 3 bases and J by 5 bases. Germline CDR1 PRHDT, CDR2 FYEKMQ (reference sequence). The CDR3 totals 19 residues. CDR3 loop: CASSLEGRLAGGLSDEQYF. The CDR3 nucleotides are TGTGCCAGCAGCTTGGAAGGTCGACTAGCGGGAGGATTAAGCGACGAGCAGTACTTC.

The genes are TRBV28 and TRBJ2-5; possibly TRBD1 for D (5 bases). Judging by the DNA end, TRBJ2-7 fits better; the J call may be wrong. The CDR3 totals 13 residues. The germline V gene encodes CDR1 MDHEN and CDR2 SYDVKM. In DNA form, the CDR3 reads TGTGCCAGCAGTTTTGTCCAGGGCAACGAGCAGTACTTC. This encodes CASSFVQGNEQYF.

V gene TRBV28 combines with J gene TRBJ2-1, with 8 nucleotides matching TRBD2. The CDR3 has 16 residues. Trimming removed 6 bases from V and 5 bases from J; junction bases left unmatched: 12. CDR1 is MDHEN and CDR2 is SYDVKM in the germline V gene. DNA for the CDR3: TGTGCCAGCAGCCAATCATCGGGACTAGGGGACAATGAGCAGTTCTTC. Amino acid sequence: CASSQSSGLGDNEQFF.

In its sample, this clonotype was seen many times. The chain carries TRBV10-3 and TRBJ2-6; the match to TRBD1 covers 7 bases. CDR1 is ENHRY, CDR2 SYGVKD, per germline. The CDR3 length is 15 residues. The J segment lost 2 bases and the V segment lost 6 bases, leaving 4 bases of the junction unmatched. The CDR3 protein is CAIRDTGAGANVLTF. CDR3 sequence (DNA): TGTGCCATCAGGGATACAGGGGCTGGGGCCAACGTCCTGACTTTC.

The chain has TRBV4-2 and TRBJ2-2; 10 nucleotides agree with TRBD1. Germline V CDR1 and CDR2: LGHNA, YNFKEQ. V trimming: 6 bases; J trimming: 6 bases; junction bases outside the gene matches: 4. The CDR3 has 14 residues. The CDR3 loop reads CASRPGQGPGELFF. For the CDR3, the DNA is TGTGCCAGCAGACCGGGACAGGGGCCCGGGGAGCTGTTTTTT.

This clonotype was seen a few times. The chain links TRBV25-1 to TRBJ2-1, with 7 bases that match TRBD2. V dropped 5 bases and J dropped 1; count of bases not matched to a gene: 11. This CDR3 has 17 amino acids. CDR1 and CDR2 from the germline V gene are MGHDK and SYGVNS. CDR3 bases: TGTGCCAGCAGTCAAAGCGGGCTAGCGGTTTCCTACAATGAGCAGTTCTTC. It is translated as CASSQSGLAVSYNEQFF.

This sequence joins TRBV7-2 and TRBJ1-1; D is perhaps TRBD1 (5 bases). This CDR3 spans 15 amino acids. The germline CDR1 and CDR2 sequences are SGHTA and FQGNSA. Trimming cost V 2 bases and J 0 bases, with 10 bases left between them. CDR3 amino acids: CASSLSGTMNTEAFF. The CDR3 region has the DNA TGTGCCAGCAGCTTATCAGGGACCATGAACACTGAAGCTTTCTTT.